Only a few counts were recorded for the clone carrying this T cell receptor (beta chain). What it binds is unknown. This specimen belongs to a study of T cells after yellow fever vaccination. Study information: Some fractions had low cell numbers, and these were prepared with SMART-Seq v4 Ultra Low Input. Study observations and caveats: FACS-sorted repertoires might harbor abundant contaminating clonotypes from the bulk population. A minor fraction of clonotypes spanned both CD4 and CD8 compartments.

Germline CDR1 is SGHNT and CDR2 is YYREEE (reference sequence). The V end lost 2 bases, the J end lost 5 bases, and 15 bases lay between the germline ends. The CDR3 totals 15 residues. Template switching with 5'RACE generated the TCR cDNA and added a universal primer site and UMIs. Using its own MiXCR run on the 5' RACE reads, TCRdb lists one record per CDR3 protein. The sample includes around 300,000 distinct CDR3 sequences, about 4% of them seen just once. V is TRBV5-4 and J is TRBJ2-3; D is perhaps TRBD2 (6 bases). This TCR came from a man between 18 and 35 years old who received the YFV17D yellow fever vaccine. The sample was PBMCs, taken 5 days after the yellow fever booster vaccination. The CDR3 sequence: CASSFPGLPRDTQYF. DNA of the CDR3: TGTGCCAGCAGCTTCCCGGGACTCCCTCGAGATACGCAGTATTTT.